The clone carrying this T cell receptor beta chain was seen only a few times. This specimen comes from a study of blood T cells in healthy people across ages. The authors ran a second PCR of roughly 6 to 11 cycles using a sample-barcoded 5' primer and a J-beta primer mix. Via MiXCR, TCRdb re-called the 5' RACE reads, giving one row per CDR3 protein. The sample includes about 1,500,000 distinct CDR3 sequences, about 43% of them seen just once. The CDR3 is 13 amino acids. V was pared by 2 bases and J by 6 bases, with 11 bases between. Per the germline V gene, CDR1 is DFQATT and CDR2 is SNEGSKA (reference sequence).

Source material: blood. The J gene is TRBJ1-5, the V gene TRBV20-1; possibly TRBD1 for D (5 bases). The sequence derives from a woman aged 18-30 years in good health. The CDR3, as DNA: TGCAGTGCTAGACGGCAGGGTTCTCAGCCCCAGCATTTT. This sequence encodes CSARRQGSQPQHF.